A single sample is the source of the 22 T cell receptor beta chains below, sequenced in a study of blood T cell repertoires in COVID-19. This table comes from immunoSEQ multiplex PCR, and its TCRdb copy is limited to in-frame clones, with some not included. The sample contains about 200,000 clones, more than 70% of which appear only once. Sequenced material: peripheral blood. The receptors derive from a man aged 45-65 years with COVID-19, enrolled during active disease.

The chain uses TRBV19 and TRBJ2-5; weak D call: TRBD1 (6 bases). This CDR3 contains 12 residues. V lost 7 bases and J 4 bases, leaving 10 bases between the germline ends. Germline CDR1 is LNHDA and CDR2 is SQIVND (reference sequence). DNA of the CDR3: TGTGCCAGTACCGACAGGACAGAGACCCAGTACTTC. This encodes CASTDRTETQYF.

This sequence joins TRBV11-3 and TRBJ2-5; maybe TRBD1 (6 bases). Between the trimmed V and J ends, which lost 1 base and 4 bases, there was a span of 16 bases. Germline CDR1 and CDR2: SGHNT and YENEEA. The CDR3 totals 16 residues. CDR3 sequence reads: CASSLGMGALRETQYF. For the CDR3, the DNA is TGTGCCAGCAGCTTAGGGATGGGGGCCCTGAGAGAGACCCAGTACTTC.

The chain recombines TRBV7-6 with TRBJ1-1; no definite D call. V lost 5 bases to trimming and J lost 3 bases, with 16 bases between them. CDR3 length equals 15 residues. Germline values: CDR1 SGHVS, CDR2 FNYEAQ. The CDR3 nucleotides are TGTGCCAGCAGCCCCATCTCGGCAGGTCACACTGAAGCTTTCTTT. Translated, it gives CASSPISAGHTEAFF.

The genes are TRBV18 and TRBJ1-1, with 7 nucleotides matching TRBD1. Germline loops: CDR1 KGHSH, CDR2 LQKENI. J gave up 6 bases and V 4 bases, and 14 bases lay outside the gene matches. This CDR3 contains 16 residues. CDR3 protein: CASSLTSGTVGAEAFF. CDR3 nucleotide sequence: TGTGCCAGCTCACTCACTTCCGGGACAGTCGGGGCTGAAGCTTTCTTT.

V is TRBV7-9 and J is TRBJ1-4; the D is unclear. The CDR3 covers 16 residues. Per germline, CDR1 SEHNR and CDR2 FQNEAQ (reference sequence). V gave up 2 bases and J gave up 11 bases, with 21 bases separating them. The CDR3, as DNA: TGTGCCAGCAGCTTATTGACGGAGCTTTTGGGAGGGAAACTGTTTTTT. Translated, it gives CASSLLTELLGGKLFF. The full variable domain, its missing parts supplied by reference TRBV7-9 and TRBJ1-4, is DTGVSQNPRHKITKRGQNVTFRCDPISEHNRLYWYRQTLGQGPEFLTYFQNEAQLEKSRLLSDRFSAERPKGSFSTLEIQRTEQGDSAMYLCASSLLTELLGGKLFFGSGTQLSVL.

The CDR3 spells CASSLVGGRINIQYF. The DNA of the CDR3 is TGTGCCAGCAGCTTAGTCGGCGGGAGAATAAACATTCAGTACTTC. The chain combines TRBV7-2 with TRBJ2-4, with 7 bases identical to TRBD2. V shed 1 base, J shed 6 bases, and the junction held 6 bases outside the gene matches. Germline CDR1 reads SGHTA; CDR2 reads FQGNSA. The CDR3 contains 15 residues.

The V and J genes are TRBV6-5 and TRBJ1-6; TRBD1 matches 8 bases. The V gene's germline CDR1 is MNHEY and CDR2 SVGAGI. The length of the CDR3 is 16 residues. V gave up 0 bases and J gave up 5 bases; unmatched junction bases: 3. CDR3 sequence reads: CASSYSQGADNSPLHF. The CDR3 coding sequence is TGTGCCAGCAGTTACTCGCAGGGGGCAGATAATTCACCCCTCCACTTT.

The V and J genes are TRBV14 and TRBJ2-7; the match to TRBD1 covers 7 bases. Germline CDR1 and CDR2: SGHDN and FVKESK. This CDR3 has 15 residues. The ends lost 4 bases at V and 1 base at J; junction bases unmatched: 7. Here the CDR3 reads CASSPDRHISYEQYF. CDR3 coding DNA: TGTGCCAGCAGCCCGGACAGGCATATATCCTACGAGCAGTACTTC.

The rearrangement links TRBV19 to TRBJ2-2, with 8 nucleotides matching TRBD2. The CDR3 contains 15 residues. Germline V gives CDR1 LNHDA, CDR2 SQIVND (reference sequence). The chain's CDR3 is CAAMTSAGFPGELFF. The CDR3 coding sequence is TGTGCAGCAATGACTAGCGCCGGTTTTCCCGGGGAGCTGTTTTTT.

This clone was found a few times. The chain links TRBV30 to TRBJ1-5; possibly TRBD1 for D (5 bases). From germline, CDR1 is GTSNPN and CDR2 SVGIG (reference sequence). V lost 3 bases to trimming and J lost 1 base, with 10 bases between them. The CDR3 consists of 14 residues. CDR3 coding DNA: TGTGCCTGGAGCATCGGGGGAAGCAATCAGCCCCAGCATTTT. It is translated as CAWSIGGSNQPQHF.

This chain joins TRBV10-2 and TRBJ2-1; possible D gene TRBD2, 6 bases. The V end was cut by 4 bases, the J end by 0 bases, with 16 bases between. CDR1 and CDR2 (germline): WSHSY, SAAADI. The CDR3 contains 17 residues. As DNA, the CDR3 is TGCGCCAGCAGTGTGGAAGCGGGCCCAAGCTCCTACAATGAGCAGTTCTTC. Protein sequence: CASSVEAGPSSYNEQFF.

The chain's CDR3 is CASSTRSGREAFF. The CDR3 DNA reads as TGTGCCAGCAGCACAAGAAGCGGGAGGGAAGCTTTCTTT. The chain combines TRBV7-9 with TRBJ1-1; D not resolved. The ends were cut back, 5 bases at V and 8 bases at J, with 15 bases in the middle. The CDR3 is made up of 13 amino acids. Germline V gives CDR1 SEHNR, CDR2 FQNEAQ (reference sequence).

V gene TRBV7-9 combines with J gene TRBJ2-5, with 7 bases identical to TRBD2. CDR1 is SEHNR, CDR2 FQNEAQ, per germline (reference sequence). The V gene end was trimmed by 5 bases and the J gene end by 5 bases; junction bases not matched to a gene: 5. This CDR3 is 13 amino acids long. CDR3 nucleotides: TGTGCCAGCAGCGTCCGGGACTACGAGACCCAGTACTTC. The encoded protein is CASSVRDYETQYF.

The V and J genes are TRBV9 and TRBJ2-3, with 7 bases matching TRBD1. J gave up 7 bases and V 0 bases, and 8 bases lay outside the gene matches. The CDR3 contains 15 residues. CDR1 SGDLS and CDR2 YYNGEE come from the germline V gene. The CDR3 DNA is TGTGCCAGCAGCGTAGGCGTGACAGGGAGAAATACGCAGTATTTT. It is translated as CASSVGVTGRNTQYF.

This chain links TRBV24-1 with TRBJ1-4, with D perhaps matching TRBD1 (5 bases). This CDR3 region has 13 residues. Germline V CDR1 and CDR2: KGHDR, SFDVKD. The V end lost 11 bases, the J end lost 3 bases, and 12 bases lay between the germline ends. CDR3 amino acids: CAIQGEPNEKLFF. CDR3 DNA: TGTGCCATTCAGGGTGAGCCTAATGAAAAACTGTTTTTT.

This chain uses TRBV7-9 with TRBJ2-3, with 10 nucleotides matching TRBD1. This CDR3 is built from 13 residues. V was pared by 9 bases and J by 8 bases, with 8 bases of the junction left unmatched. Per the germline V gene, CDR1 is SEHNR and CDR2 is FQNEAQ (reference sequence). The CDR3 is CASAGQGLITQYF. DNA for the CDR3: TGTGCCAGTGCGGGACAGGGGTTAATTACGCAGTATTTT.

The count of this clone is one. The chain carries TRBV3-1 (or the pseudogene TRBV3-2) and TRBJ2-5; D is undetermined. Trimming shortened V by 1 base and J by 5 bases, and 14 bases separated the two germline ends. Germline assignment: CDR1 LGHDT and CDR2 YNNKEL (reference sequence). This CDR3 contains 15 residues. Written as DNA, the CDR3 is TGTGCCAGCAGCCAAGGCCCACTCCCATGGGAGACCCAGTACTTC. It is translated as CASSQGPLPWETQYF.

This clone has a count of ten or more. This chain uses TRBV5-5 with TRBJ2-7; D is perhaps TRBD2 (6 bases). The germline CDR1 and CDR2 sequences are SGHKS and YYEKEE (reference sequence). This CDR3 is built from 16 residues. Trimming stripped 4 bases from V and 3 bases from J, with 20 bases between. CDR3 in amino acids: CASSRGGARAVYEQYF. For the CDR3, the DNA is TGTGCCAGCAGCCGAGGAGGGGCCAGGGCTGTCTACGAGCAGTACTTC.

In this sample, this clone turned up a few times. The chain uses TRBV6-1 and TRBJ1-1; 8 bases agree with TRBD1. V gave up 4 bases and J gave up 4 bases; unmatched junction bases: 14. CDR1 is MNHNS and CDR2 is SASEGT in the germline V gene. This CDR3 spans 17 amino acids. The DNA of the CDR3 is TGTGCCAGCAGTGGAAAGACCGGCCAGGGGGCTGGCACTGAAGCTTTCTTT. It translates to CASSGKTGQGAGTEAFF.

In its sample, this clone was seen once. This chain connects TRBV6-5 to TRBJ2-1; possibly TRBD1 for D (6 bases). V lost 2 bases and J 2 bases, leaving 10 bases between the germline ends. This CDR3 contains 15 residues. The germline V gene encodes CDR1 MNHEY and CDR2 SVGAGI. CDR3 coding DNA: TGTGCCAGCAGTTACGTGCAGGGGACCTACAATGAGCAGTTCTTC. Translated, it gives CASSYVQGTYNEQFF.

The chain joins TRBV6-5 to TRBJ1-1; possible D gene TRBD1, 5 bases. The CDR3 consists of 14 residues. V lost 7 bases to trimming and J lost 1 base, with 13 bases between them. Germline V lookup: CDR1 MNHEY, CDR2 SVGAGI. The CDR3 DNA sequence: TGTGCCAGCAAAGCCTTAGGACAGAACACTGAAGCTTTCTTT. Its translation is CASKALGQNTEAFF.

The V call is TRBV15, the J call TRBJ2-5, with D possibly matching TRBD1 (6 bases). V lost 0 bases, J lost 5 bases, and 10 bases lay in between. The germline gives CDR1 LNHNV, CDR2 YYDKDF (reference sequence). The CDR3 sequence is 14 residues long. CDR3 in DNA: TGTGCCACCAGCAGAGAGGGGGCAGGGGAGACCCAGTACTTC. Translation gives CATSREGAGETQYF.